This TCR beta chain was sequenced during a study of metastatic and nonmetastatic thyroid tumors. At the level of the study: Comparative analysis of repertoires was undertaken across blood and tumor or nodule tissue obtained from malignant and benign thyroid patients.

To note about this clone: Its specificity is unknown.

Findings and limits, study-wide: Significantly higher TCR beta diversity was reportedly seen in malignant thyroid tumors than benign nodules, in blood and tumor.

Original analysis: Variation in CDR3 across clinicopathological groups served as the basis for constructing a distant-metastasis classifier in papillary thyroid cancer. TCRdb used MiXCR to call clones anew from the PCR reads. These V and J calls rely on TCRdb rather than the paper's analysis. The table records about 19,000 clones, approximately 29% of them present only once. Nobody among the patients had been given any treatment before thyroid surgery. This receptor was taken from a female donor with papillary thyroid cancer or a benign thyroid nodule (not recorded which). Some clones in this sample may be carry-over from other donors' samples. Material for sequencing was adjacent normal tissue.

Here the CDR3 reads CAISDLAGDTRGTGELFF. The CDR3 bases are TGTGCCATCAGTGATCTAGCGGGAGACACCCGAGGCACCGGGGAGCTGTTTTTT. V is TRBV10-3 and J is TRBJ2-2, with 10 nucleotides matching TRBD2. Germline CDR1 and CDR2: ENHRY and SYGVKD. This CDR3 comprises 18 residues. V lost 3 bases, J lost 4 bases, and 11 bases stayed unmatched.